This paragraph reports one TCR beta chain. Assignment of participants to cohorts was predicated upon participant-reported clinical history. Among Cohort 3 donors, those recovered had two negative PCRs, clearance, or symptom resolution. This sample was taken from a study of blood T cell repertoires in COVID-19. Study context: The origin of the acute and convalescent COVID-19 samples was the United States, Italy and Spain. The analysed material was cDNA or gDNA that came from T cells, B-cell-depleted T cells, or PBMCs.

Measured with immunoSEQ multiplex PCR; TCRdb has only the in-frame clones, and not every one. In the table there are some 320,000 clones, approximately 88% of which are singletons. Sequencing was done on a sample of PBMCs or T cells enriched from blood (not recorded which). The sequence derives from a man between 60 and 75 years old who had recovered from COVID-19.

The CDR3 region is CASSETLAAETQYF. CDR3 nucleotides: TGTGCCAGCAGCGAGACACTAGCGGCTGAGACCCAGTACTTC. The V and J genes are TRBV7-6 and TRBJ2-5, with 8 nucleotides matching TRBD2. Germline V gene data show CDR1 as SGHVS and CDR2 as FNYEAQ. V lost 5 bases to trimming and J lost 5 bases; unmatched junction nucleotides: 7. CDR3 length: 14 residues.